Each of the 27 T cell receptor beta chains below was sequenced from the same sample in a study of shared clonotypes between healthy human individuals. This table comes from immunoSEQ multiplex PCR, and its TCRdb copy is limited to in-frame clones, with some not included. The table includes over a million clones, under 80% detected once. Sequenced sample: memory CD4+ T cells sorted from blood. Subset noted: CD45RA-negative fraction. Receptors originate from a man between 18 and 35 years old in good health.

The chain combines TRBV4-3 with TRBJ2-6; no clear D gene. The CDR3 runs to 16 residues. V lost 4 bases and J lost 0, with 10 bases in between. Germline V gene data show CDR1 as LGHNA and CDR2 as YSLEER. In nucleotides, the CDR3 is TGCGCCAGCAGCCCCGGACGGATCTCTGGGGCCAACGTCCTGACTTTC. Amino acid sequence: CASSPGRISGANVLTF.

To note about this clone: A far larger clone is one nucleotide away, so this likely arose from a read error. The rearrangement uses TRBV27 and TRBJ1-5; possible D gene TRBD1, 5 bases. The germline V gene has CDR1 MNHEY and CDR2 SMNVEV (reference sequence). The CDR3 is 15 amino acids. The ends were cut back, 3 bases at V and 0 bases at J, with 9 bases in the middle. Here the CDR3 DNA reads TGTGCCAGCAGTTTTCGGGGGGATAGCAATCAGCCCCAGCATTTT. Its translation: CASSFRGDSNQPQHF.

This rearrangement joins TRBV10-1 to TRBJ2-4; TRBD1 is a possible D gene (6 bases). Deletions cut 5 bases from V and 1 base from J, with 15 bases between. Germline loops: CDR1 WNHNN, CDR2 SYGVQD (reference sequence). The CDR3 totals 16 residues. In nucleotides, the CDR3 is TGCGCCAGCAGTCCCTCCGGGACATTGGCCAAAAACATTCAGTACTTC. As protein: CASSPSGTLAKNIQYF.

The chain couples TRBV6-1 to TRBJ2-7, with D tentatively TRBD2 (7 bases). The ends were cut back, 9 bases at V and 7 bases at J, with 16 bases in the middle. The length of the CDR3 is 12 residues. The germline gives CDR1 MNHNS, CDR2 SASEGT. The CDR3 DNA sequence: TGTGCCAGTGGAAGGACAGCGGGGGAGCAGTACTTC. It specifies CASGRTAGEQYF.

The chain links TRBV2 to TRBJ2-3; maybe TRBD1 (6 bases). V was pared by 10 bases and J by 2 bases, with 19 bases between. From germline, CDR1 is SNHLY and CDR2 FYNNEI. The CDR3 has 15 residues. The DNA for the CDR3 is TGTGCCACCAAGGACAGTTTTTCTTTCACAGATACGCAGTATTTT. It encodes CATKDSFSFTDTQYF. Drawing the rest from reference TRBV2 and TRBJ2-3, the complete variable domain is EPEVTQTPSHQVTQMGQEVILRCVPISNHLYFYWYRQILGQKVEFLVSFYNNEISEKSEIFDDQFSVERPDGSNFTLKIRSTKLEDSAMYFCATKDSFSFTDTQYFGPGTRLTVL.

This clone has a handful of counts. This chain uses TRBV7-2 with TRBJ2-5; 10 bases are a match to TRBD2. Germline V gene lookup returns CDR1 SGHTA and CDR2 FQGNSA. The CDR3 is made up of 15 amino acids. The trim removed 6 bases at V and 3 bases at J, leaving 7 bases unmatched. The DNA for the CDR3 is TGTGCCAGCAGGACCGGGACTAGCGCGAAAGAGACCCAGTACTTC. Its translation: CASRTGTSAKETQYF.

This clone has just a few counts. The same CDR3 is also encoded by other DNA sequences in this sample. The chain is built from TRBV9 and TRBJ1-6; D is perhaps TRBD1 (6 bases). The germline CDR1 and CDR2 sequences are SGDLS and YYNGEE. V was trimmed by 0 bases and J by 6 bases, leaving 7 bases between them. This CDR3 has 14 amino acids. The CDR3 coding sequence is TGTGCCAGCAGCGTAGGAGGGGGTAATTCACCCCTCCACTTT. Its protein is CASSVGGGNSPLHF.

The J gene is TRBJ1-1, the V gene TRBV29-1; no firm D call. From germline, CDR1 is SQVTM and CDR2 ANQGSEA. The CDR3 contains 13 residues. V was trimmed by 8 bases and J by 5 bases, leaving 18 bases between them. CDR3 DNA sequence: TGCAGCATCCGAGCGGGCGGAGGAACTGAAGCTTTCTTT. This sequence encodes CSIRAGGGTEAFF.

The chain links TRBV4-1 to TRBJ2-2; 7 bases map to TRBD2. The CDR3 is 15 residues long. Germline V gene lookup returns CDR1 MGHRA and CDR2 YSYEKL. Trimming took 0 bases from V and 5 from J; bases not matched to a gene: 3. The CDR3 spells CASSQDRAGTGELFF. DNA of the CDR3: TGCGCCAGCAGCCAAGATAGAGCGGGAACCGGGGAGCTGTTTTTT.

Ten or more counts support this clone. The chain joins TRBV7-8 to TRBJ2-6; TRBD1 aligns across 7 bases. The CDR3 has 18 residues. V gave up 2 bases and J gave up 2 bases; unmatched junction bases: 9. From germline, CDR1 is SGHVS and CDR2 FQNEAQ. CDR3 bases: TGTGCCAGCAGCTTACAGCCCGCAGGGGGTGCTGGGGCCAACGTCCTGACTTTC. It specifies CASSLQPAGGAGANVLTF.

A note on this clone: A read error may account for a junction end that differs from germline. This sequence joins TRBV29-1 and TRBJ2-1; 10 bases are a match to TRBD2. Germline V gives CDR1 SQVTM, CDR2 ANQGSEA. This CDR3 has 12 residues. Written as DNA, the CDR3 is TGCAACGTTCGGACTAGCGGAAATGAGCAGTTCTTC. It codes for CNVRTSGNEQFF.

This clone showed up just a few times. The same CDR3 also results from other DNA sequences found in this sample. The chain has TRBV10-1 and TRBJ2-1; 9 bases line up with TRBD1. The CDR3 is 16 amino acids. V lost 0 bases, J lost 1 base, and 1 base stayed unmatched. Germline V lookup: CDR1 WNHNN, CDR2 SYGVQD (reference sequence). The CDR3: CASSESDRGSYNEQFF. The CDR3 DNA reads TGCGCCAGCAGTGAGTCAGACAGGGGGTCCTACAATGAGCAGTTCTTC.

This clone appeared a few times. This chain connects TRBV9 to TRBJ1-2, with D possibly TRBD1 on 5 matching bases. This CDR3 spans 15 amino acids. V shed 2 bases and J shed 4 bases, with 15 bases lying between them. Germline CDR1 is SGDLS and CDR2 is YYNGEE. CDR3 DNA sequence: TGTGCCAGCAGCGTTGGGACGGCGGAATCCTATGGCTACACCTTC. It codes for CASSVGTAESYGYTF.

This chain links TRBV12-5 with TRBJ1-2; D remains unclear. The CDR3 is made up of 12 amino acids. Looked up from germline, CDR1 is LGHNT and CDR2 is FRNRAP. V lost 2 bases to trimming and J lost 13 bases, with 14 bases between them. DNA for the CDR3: TGTGCTAGTGGTTTGCTCGACGGTAATTTCACCTTC. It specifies CASGLLDGNFTF.

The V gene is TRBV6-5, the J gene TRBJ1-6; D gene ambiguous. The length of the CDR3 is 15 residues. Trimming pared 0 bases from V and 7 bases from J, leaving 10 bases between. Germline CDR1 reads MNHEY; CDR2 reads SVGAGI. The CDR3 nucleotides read TGTGCCAGCAGTTACTCGAACGGCCTAAATTCACCCCTCCACTTT. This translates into CASSYSNGLNSPLHF.

Here the CDR3 reads CASRVGAQETQYF. The CDR3 coding sequence is TGTGCCAGCAGAGTTGGGGCCCAAGAGACCCAGTACTTC. The chain links TRBV6-1 to TRBJ2-5; D may be TRBD1 (5 bases). This CDR3 has 13 residues. Germline lookup yields CDR1 MNHNS and CDR2 SASEGT. The ends were cut back, 6 bases at V and 1 base at J, with 9 bases in the middle.

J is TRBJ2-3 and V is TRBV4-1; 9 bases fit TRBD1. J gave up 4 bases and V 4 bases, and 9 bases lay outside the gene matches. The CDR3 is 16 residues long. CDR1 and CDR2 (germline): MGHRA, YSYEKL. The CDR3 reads CASSLATGGNADTQYF. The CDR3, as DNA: TGCGCCAGCAGCCTCGCGACAGGGGGGAATGCAGATACGCAGTATTTT.

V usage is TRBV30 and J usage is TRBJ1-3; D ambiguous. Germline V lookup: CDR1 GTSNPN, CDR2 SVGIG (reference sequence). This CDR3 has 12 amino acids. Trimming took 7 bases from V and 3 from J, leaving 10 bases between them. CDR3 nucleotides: TGTGCCTTGGGCGGGCATGGAAACACCATATATTTT. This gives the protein CALGGHGNTIYF.

The CDR3 spells CASSLTSLGTQYF. The CDR3, as DNA: TGTGCCAGCAGCTTGACTAGCCTGGGGACCCAGTACTTC. V usage is TRBV7-9 and J usage is TRBJ2-5; 7 nucleotides match TRBD2. The CDR3 has 13 amino acids. V trimming: 3 bases; J trimming: 7 bases; junction bases outside the gene matches: 5. Germline CDR1 is SEHNR and CDR2 is FQNEAQ (reference sequence).

The CDR3 is CASSFPWENEQFF. The CDR3 region has the DNA TGTGCCAGCAGCTTTCCCTGGGAGAATGAGCAGTTCTTC. The chain employs TRBV5-4 and TRBJ2-1, with a possible D match to TRBD2 (5 bases). The CDR3 is 13 amino acids. Germline assignment: CDR1 SGHNT and CDR2 YYREEE (reference sequence). V lost 2 bases, J lost 7 bases, and 10 bases lay in between.

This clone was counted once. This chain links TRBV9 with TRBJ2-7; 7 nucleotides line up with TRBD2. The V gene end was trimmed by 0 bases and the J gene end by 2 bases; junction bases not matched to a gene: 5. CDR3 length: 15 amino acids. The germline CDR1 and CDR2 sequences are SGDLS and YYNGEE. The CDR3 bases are TGTGCCAGCAGCGTAGCTAGCGGTCAAACCTACGAGCAGTACTTC. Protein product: CASSVASGQTYEQYF.

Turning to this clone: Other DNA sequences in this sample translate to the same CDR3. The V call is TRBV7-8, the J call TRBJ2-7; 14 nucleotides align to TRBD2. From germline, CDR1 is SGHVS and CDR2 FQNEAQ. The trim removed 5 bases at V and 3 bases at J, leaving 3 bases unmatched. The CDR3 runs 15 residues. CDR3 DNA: TGTGCCAGCAGCCCAGGGACTAGCGGGAGCTACGAGCAGTACTTC. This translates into CASSPGTSGSYEQYF.

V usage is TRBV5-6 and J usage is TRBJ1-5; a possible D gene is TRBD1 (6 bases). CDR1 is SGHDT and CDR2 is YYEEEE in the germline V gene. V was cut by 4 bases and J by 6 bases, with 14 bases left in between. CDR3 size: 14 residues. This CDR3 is CASSTRAGVQPQHF. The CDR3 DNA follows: TGTGCCAGCAGCACTCGGGCAGGGGTTCAGCCCCAGCATTTT.

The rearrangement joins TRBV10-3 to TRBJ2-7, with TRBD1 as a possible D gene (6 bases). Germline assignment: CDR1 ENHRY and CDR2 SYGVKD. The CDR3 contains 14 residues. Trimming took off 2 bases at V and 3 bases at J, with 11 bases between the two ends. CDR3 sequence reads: CAISETGRGYEQYF. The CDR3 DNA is TGTGCCATCAGTGAGACTGGCAGGGGCTACGAGCAGTACTTC.

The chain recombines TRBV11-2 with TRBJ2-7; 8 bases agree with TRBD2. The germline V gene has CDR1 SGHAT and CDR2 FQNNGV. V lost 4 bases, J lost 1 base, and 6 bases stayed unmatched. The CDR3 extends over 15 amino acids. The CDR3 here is CASSYDGTSSYEQYF. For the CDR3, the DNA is TGTGCCAGCAGCTACGACGGGACTAGTTCCTACGAGCAGTACTTC.

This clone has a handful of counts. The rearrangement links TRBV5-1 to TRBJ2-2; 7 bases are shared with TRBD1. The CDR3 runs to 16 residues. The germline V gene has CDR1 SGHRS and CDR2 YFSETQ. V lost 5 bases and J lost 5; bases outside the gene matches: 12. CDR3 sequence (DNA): TGCGCCAGCAGTCCAGAGGGACAGAGGAGTACCGGGGAGCTGTTTTTT. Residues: CASSPEGQRSTGELFF.

The CDR3 DNA is TGCGCCAGCAGCCAAGAGTGGAGGGGAAACTTCCCTGCTTTCTTT. The encoded protein is CASSQEWRGNFPAFF. The V and J genes are TRBV4-3 and TRBJ1-1; D possibly corresponds to TRBD1 (5 bases). V was shortened by 0 bases and J by 11 bases, with 19 bases between the two germline ends. This CDR3 has 15 amino acids. Germline lookup yields CDR1 LGHNA and CDR2 YSLEER.